Below are 16 T cell receptor beta chains sequenced from a single sample in a study of blood T cell repertoires in COVID-19. TCRdb's copy holds only in-frame clones and misses some; the assay was immunoSEQ multiplex PCR. The table includes 410,000 or so clones, over 75% detected once. Sample: peripheral blood. All receptors come from a woman aged 40 to 55 with COVID-19, enrolled during active disease.

This chain joins TRBV7-9 and TRBJ2-2; D not resolved. The CDR3 is 15 amino acids. Germline V lookup: CDR1 SEHNR, CDR2 FQNEAQ (reference sequence). Trimming cost V 2 bases and J 6 bases, with 13 bases left between them. CDR3 in DNA: TGTGCCAGCAGCTTATCCAGTGGTCCCGCCGGGGAGCTGTTTTTT. It is translated as CASSLSSGPAGELFF.

The V and J genes are TRBV7-2 and TRBJ1-3; D is ambiguous. Trimming removed 2 bases from V and 0 bases from J, with 11 bases in between. Germline CDR1 is SGHTA and CDR2 is FQGNSA. This CDR3 is built from 16 residues. CDR3 sequence: CASSLIGGLSGNTIYF. The CDR3, as DNA: TGTGCCAGCAGCTTAATTGGAGGCCTCTCTGGAAACACCATATATTTT.

The V call is TRBV14, the J call TRBJ1-3; D gene ambiguous. CDR3 length equals 18 residues. Germline loops: CDR1 SGHDN, CDR2 FVKESK. The V and J ends lost 0 bases and 0 bases respectively, with 15 bases between them. CDR3 nucleotide sequence: TGTGCCAGCAGCCAAGATAGAAACCGAATTCGCTCTGGAAACACCATATATTTT. Protein product: CASSQDRNRIRSGNTIYF.

The chain joins TRBV7-2 to TRBJ2-7; 7 bases are shared with TRBD1. The junction had 11 bases not matched to a gene; V was cut back by 3 bases and J by 6 bases. This CDR3 is 15 amino acids long. CDR1 SGHTA and CDR2 FQGNSA come from the germline V gene. CDR3 sequence reads: CASSFIEYRGPEQYF. CDR3 DNA: TGTGCCAGCAGCTTTATCGAGTACAGGGGCCCCGAGCAGTACTTC. The full variable domain, rest sourced from reference TRBV7-2 and TRBJ2-7, is GAGVSQSPSNKVTEKGKDVELRCDPISGHTALYWYRQSLGQGLEFLIYFQGNSAPDKSGLPSDRFSAERTGGSVSTLTIQRTQQEDSAVYLCASSFIEYRGPEQYFGPGTRLTVT.

V and J are TRBV15 and TRBJ1-3, with D perhaps TRBD1 (5 bases). This CDR3 has 16 residues. CDR1 is LNHNV and CDR2 is YYDKDF in the germline V gene (reference sequence). V dropped 0 bases and J dropped 0 bases, with 9 bases sitting between them. The CDR3 reads CATSREGGNSGNTIYF. CDR3 nucleotides: TGTGCCACCAGCAGAGAGGGGGGGAACTCTGGAAACACCATATATTTT.

The chain combines TRBV6-5 with TRBJ2-1, with a tentative D call TRBD1 (5 bases). Germline CDR1 reads MNHEY; CDR2 reads SVGAGI. V was clipped by 7 bases and J by 5 bases, with 12 bases between them. The CDR3 contains 13 residues. This CDR3 reads CASIIGQHNEQFF. The CDR3 DNA reads as TGTGCCAGCATAATCGGACAACACAATGAGCAGTTCTTC.

The chain is built from TRBV24-1 and TRBJ2-7; 9 nucleotides match TRBD1. This CDR3 spans 15 amino acids. V trimming: 9 bases; J trimming: 3 bases; junction bases outside the gene matches: 11. Germline assignment: CDR1 KGHDR and CDR2 SFDVKD. CDR3 in amino acids: CATADRQGGLYEQYF. Here the CDR3 DNA reads TGTGCCACCGCCGATAGACAGGGGGGCCTCTACGAGCAGTACTTC.

CDR3 region: CASAPGLTYNEQFF. In DNA form, the CDR3 reads TGCGCCAGCGCTCCGGGTTTGACCTACAATGAGCAGTTCTTC. V gene TRBV4-3 combines with J gene TRBJ2-1; D not certain. Between the trimmed V and J ends, which lost 8 bases and 2 bases, there was a span of 13 bases. CDR1 is LGHNA and CDR2 is YSLEER in the germline V gene. The CDR3 totals 14 residues.

The J gene is TRBJ2-3, the V gene TRBV5-6; 7 nucleotides align to TRBD1. The CDR3 runs to 13 residues. The germline gives CDR1 SGHDT, CDR2 YYEEEE. The trim removed 4 bases at V and 3 bases at J, leaving 2 bases unmatched. Here the CDR3 DNA reads TGTGCCAGCAGCCGGACAGGAACAGATACGCAGTATTTT. This sequence encodes CASSRTGTDTQYF.

V and J are TRBV5-1 and TRBJ1-2; D unresolved. Germline CDR1 and CDR2: SGHRS and YFSETQ. V was cut by 4 bases and J by 1 base, with 11 bases left in between. The CDR3 covers 14 residues. This chain's CDR3 is CASSPEVVNYGYTF. The CDR3, as DNA: TGCGCCAGCAGCCCGGAGGTAGTTAACTATGGCTACACCTTC.

CDR3 DNA sequence: TGCGCCAGCAGCTGGGGGAGGGACGAGCAGTACTTC. Its protein is CASSWGRDEQYF. The rearrangement uses TRBV5-1 and TRBJ2-7; 7 bases line up with TRBD2. The CDR3 covers 12 residues. From germline, CDR1 is SGHRS and CDR2 YFSETQ. V gave up 3 bases and J gave up 5 bases; unmatched junction bases: 2. The full variable domain, with the rest looked up from reference TRBV5-1 and TRBJ2-7, is KAGVTQTPRYLIKTRGQQVTLSCSPISGHRSVSWYQQTPGQGLQFLFEYFSETQRNKGNFPGRFSGRQFSNSRSEMNVSTLELGDSALYLCASSWGRDEQYFGPGTRLTVT.

The chain uses TRBV7-8 and TRBJ1-2, with 10 nucleotides matching TRBD1. This CDR3 is built from 14 residues. CDR1 and CDR2 (germline): SGHVS, FQNEAQ. After removal of 2 bases from V and 7 bases from J, the junction contained 4 bases not matched to a gene. The CDR3 here is CASSLRQGALGYTF. CDR3 nucleotide sequence: TGTGCCAGCAGCTTAAGACAGGGGGCGCTTGGCTACACCTTC.

V usage is TRBV4-3 and J usage is TRBJ2-3; D remains ambiguous. The V gene's germline CDR1 is LGHNA and CDR2 YSLEER. V was cut by 1 base and J by 4 bases, with 3 bases left in between. The CDR3 has 12 amino acids. The chain's CDR3 is CASSQAADTQYF. CDR3 coding DNA: TGCGCCAGCAGCCAAGCGGCAGATACGCAGTATTTT.

This chain links TRBV5-1 with TRBJ1-4, with D perhaps matching TRBD1 (6 bases). Trimming took off 5 bases at V and 7 bases at J, with 18 bases between the two ends. The germline V gene encodes CDR1 SGHRS and CDR2 YFSETQ. This CDR3 contains 15 residues. DNA for the CDR3: TGCGCCAGCAGTTTTGCGACAGGCCAAGGTGAAAAACTGTTTTTT. Protein sequence: CASSFATGQGEKLFF.

The chain couples TRBV3-1 (or the pseudogene TRBV3-2) to TRBJ2-1, with 8 bases lining up with TRBD2. Looked up from germline, CDR1 is LGHDT and CDR2 is YNNKEL (reference sequence). J gave up 0 bases and V 4 bases, and 5 bases lay outside the gene matches. The CDR3 is 16 amino acids. CDR3 nucleotides: TGTGCCAGCAGCCGACTCAGCGGGAGCTCCTACAATGAGCAGTTCTTC. Residues: CASSRLSGSSYNEQFF.

The rearrangement joins TRBV7-8 to TRBJ1-1, with D perhaps TRBD1 (6 bases). CDR3 length: 15 amino acids. Looked up from germline, CDR1 is SGHVS and CDR2 is FQNEAQ. The V end lost 2 bases, the J end lost 6 bases, and 16 bases lay between the germline ends. The CDR3 DNA reads as TGTGCCAGCAGCTTATCAGGGCAGGGGAGCGCTGAAGCTTTCTTT. Its protein is CASSLSGQGSAEAFF. The full variable domain, its missing parts supplied by reference TRBV7-8 and TRBJ1-1, is GAGVSQSPRYKVAKRGQDVALRCDPISGHVSLFWYQQALGQGPEFLTYFQNEAQLDKSGLPSDRFFAERPEGSVSTLKIQRTQQEDSAVYLCASSLSGQGSAEAFFGQGTRLTVV.